This T cell receptor (beta chain) appears in the sequencing data of a study of sequential checkpoint blockade in melanoma. Clones were read by immunoSEQ multiplex PCR, and TCRdb kept only the in-frame ones, dropping some. In the table there are some 15,000 clones, 90% to 95% of which are singletons. V lost 5 bases and J 3 bases, leaving 10 bases between the germline ends. The CDR3 runs 13 residues. Germline V gene sequence: CDR1 SGHAT, CDR2 FQNNGV. The treatment here: randomized to nivolumab then ipilimumab (arm A) or the reverse (arm B). None of the patients previously received DNA-damaging chemotherapy.

The chain uses TRBV11-2 and TRBJ1-2; possible D gene TRBD1, 6 bases. The sequence was collected from a human donor with melanoma. The sample in question was CD8+ T cells sorted from blood (inferred from file names), obtained from a patient given nivolumab and ipilimumab in sequence. The CDR3 DNA reads TGTGCCAGCAGCACAGGGTTGTACTATGGCTACACCTTC. It codes for CASSTGLYYGYTF.